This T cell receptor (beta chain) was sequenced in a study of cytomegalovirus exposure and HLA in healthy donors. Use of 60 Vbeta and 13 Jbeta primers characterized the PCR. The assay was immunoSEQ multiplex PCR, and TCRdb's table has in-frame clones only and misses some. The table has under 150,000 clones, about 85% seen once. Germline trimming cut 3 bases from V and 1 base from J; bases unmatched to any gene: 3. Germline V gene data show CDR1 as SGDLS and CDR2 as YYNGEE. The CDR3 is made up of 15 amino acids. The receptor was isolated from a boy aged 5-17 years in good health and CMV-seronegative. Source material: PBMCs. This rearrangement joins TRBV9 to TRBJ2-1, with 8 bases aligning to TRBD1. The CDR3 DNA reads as TGTGCCAGCAGCGGAACAGGGGGGTCCTACAATGAGCAGTTCTTC. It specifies CASSGTGGSYNEQFF.